These 2 T cell receptor beta chains were sequenced from one sample in a study of blood T cell repertoires in COVID-19. Using immunoSEQ multiplex PCR, the repertoire was profiled, and TCRdb retains in-frame clones only, with some absent. The data show some 250,000 clones, around 92% seen once. The specimen was PBMCs or T cells enriched from blood (not recorded which). The receptor set was obtained from a woman in her twenties or thirties with acute COVID-19.

The J gene is TRBJ1-5, the V gene TRBV6-5; D is uncertain. Trimming stripped 0 bases from V and 5 bases from J, with 8 bases between. Germline assignment: CDR1 MNHEY and CDR2 SVGAGI. This CDR3 spans 14 amino acids. CDR3 region: CASSYSPSDQPQHF. Here the CDR3 DNA reads TGTGCCAGCAGTTACTCTCCATCAGATCAGCCCCAGCATTTT.

The chain combines TRBV5-6 with TRBJ2-2; D gene uncertain. The CDR3 extends over 15 amino acids. Germline assignment: CDR1 SGHDT and CDR2 YYEEEE. Trimming left V 0 bases short and J 3 bases short, with 9 bases between. CDR3 residues: CASSLGQLDTGELFF. As DNA, the CDR3 is TGTGCCAGCAGCTTGGGTCAACTTGACACCGGGGAGCTGTTTTTT.